Reported below is one T cell receptor beta chain. The data were obtained in a study of control samples from healthy donors and cancer patients. Trimming left V 3 bases short and J 3 bases short, with 4 bases between. This CDR3 contains 11 residues. Germline loops: CDR1 GTSNPN, CDR2 SVGIG (reference sequence). TCRdb's copy holds only in-frame clones and misses some; the assay was immunoSEQ multiplex PCR. The data contain roughly 130,000 clones, approximately 95% of them singletons. The TCR originated in a man aged 30 to 45 in good health. Sequencing was carried out using blood. V usage is TRBV30 and J usage is TRBJ2-3; D not certain. The CDR3 region has the DNA TGTGCCTGGAGATCTACAGATACGCAGTATTTT. It specifies CAWRSTDTQYF.